This entry lists 21 T cell receptor beta chains sequenced from one sample in a study of cytomegalovirus exposure and HLA in healthy donors. The PCR was carried out with 60 Vbeta primers and 13 Jbeta primers. Here immunoSEQ multiplex PCR was the method, and the copy in TCRdb shows in-frame clones only, minus some. This sample has fewer than 250,000 clones, with 60% to 80% found just once. The sequencing input was PBMCs. The receptors shown here come from a male donor in good health and CMV-seronegative.

This clone was recorded only once. The junction shows a germline mismatch at one end, possibly a read error. The V gene is TRBV5-4, the J gene TRBJ2-7; 11 bases agree with TRBD1. The CDR3 spans 13 residues. CDR1 and CDR2 (germline): SGHNT, YYREEE (reference sequence). The CDR3: CASSTDRGPEQHF. Written as DNA, the CDR3 is TGTGCCAGCAGCACGGACAGGGGGCCCGAGCAGCACTTC.

The chain joins TRBV7-9 to TRBJ2-7; TRBD1 matches 7 bases. The CDR3 sequence is 13 residues long. Germline trimming cut 5 bases from V and 1 base from J; bases unmatched to any gene: 2. Germline lookup yields CDR1 SEHNR and CDR2 FQNEAQ (reference sequence). CDR3 protein: CASSKQGSYEQYF. CDR3 in DNA: TGTGCCAGCAGCAAACAGGGGTCCTACGAGCAGTACTTC.

The rearrangement links TRBV25-1 to TRBJ2-2; 15 bases agree with TRBD2. The V segment lost 6 bases and the J segment 8 bases; nucleotides outside the gene matches: 13. Per germline, CDR1 MGHDK and CDR2 SYGVNS. This CDR3 comprises 18 residues. This CDR3 reads CASRPAGLAGGKTGELFF. For the CDR3, the DNA is TGTGCCAGCAGACCCGCGGGACTAGCGGGGGGAAAGACGGGGGAGCTGTTTTTT.

The sample holds one count of this clone. The chain has TRBV27 and TRBJ1-1; D gene ambiguous. Trimming shortened V by 6 bases and J by 1 base, and 9 bases separated the two germline ends. The CDR3 covers 13 residues. Looked up from germline, CDR1 is MNHEY and CDR2 is SMNVEV (reference sequence). The CDR3 bases are TGTGCCAGCAGCCCCCCGGGGAACACTGAAGCTTTCTTT. Its protein product is CASSPPGNTEAFF.

A note on this clone: At the DNA level, this CDR3 is encoded by other sequences in the same sample as well. This chain uses TRBV11-2 with TRBJ2-1, with TRBD2 matching over 13 bases. The J segment lost 9 bases and the V segment lost 4 bases, leaving 6 bases of the junction unmatched. There are 15 residues in the CDR3. Germline lookup yields CDR1 SGHAT and CDR2 FQNNGV. CDR3 amino acids: CASSSGLAGVGEQFF. The CDR3, as DNA: TGTGCCAGCAGCTCAGGACTAGCGGGAGTAGGTGAGCAGTTCTTC.

This clone was counted once. The chain recombines TRBV29-1 with TRBJ1-1, with D perhaps matching TRBD1 (6 bases). From germline, CDR1 is SQVTM and CDR2 ANQGSEA. The CDR3 has 13 amino acids. V lost 1 base and J lost 7, with 13 bases in between. CDR3 nucleotides: TGCAGCGTTGAAGCCGCAGGGGACGTTGAAGCTTTCTTT. Amino acids: CSVEAAGDVEAFF.

The chain employs TRBV18 and TRBJ2-5; 8 bases map to TRBD1. The length of the CDR3 is 14 residues. Germline loops: CDR1 KGHSH, CDR2 LQKENI. J gave up 7 bases and V 1 base, and 5 bases lay outside the gene matches. The DNA of the CDR3 is TGTGCCAGCTCACCACAGACAGGGGACGCGACCCAGTACTTC. As protein: CASSPQTGDATQYF.

A single count supports this clone. This chain uses TRBV10-3 with TRBJ1-2; 7 nucleotides line up with TRBD1. In germline, CDR1 is ENHRY, CDR2 SYGVKD. The V segment lost 9 bases and the J segment 6 bases; nucleotides outside the gene matches: 16. CDR3 length equals 15 residues. The CDR3 is CAIPQGSAGRDGYTF. Here the CDR3 DNA reads TGTGCCATTCCACAGGGGTCTGCAGGGAGAGATGGCTACACCTTC.

The J gene is TRBJ1-1, the V gene TRBV19; D call uncertain. The CDR3 runs 14 residues. Germline CDR1 is LNHDA and CDR2 is SQIVND (reference sequence). With 1 base removed from V and 11 bases from J, the gap between germline ends came to 17 bases. Written as DNA, the CDR3 is TGTGCCAGTAGTATAGGTCAGCGGGCAGTAAACGCTTTCTTT. This gives the protein CASSIGQRAVNAFF.

The rearrangement links TRBV5-1 to TRBJ1-1; 8 bases fit TRBD1. The CDR3 length is 15 residues. J gave up 0 bases and V 0 bases, and 1 base lay outside the gene matches. Germline-derived CDR1 and CDR2 are SGHRS and YFSETQ. The CDR3 nucleotides read TGCGCCAGCAGCTTGGACAGGGGGATGAACACTGAAGCTTTCTTT. Translation: CASSLDRGMNTEAFF.

In its sample, this clone was seen a few times. The V call is TRBV4-2, the J call TRBJ2-3, with 10 bases matching TRBD2. This CDR3 contains 16 residues. CDR1 and CDR2 (germline): LGHNA, YNFKEQ. V dropped 1 base and J dropped 4; count of bases not matched to a gene: 5. As DNA, the CDR3 is TGTGCCAGCAGCCAAGGAATGAGCGGGGGGGCAGATACGCAGTATTTT. Translation gives CASSQGMSGGADTQYF.

This chain joins TRBV10-3 and TRBJ2-1, with no clear D. The CDR3 length is 15 residues. Germline values: CDR1 ENHRY, CDR2 SYGVKD. Between the trimmed V and J ends, which lost 3 bases and 6 bases, there was a span of 15 bases. CDR3 sequence (DNA): TGTGCCATCAGTGATCGTACCGAGAGTATCAATGAGCAGTTCTTC. It yields the protein CAISDRTESINEQFF.

The chain carries TRBV29-1 and TRBJ2-7; tentative D call: TRBD2 (5 bases). Trimming removed 6 bases from V and 2 bases from J, with 14 bases in between. Germline CDR1 SQVTM, CDR2 ANQGSEA. The CDR3 has 13 amino acids. The CDR3 protein is CSVNIDGTYEQYF. The CDR3 DNA reads as TGCAGCGTAAATATAGACGGGACCTACGAGCAGTACTTC.

The chain recombines TRBV27 with TRBJ2-1, with a weak D call TRBD1 (5 bases). The germline V gene encodes CDR1 MNHEY and CDR2 SMNVEV (reference sequence). With 5 bases removed from V and 3 bases from J, the gap between germline ends came to 11 bases. CDR3 size: 14 residues. CDR3 nucleotides: TGTGCCAGCAGTATAGACAGTGGCTACAATGAGCAGTTCTTC. Amino acids: CASSIDSGYNEQFF.

This clone appeared a few times. The gene calls are TRBV9 and TRBJ1-3, with D perhaps matching TRBD1 (5 bases). The germline V and J ends were trimmed by 0 bases and 4 bases, with 11 bases remaining between them. Germline-derived CDR1 and CDR2 are SGDLS and YYNGEE. This CDR3 is 15 amino acids long. CDR3 loop: CASSVEGIGGNTIYF. Here the CDR3 DNA reads TGTGCCAGCAGCGTAGAGGGGATCGGGGGAAACACCATATATTTT.

The chain uses TRBV5-6 and TRBJ2-5; D gene unclear. The CDR3 loop spans 11 amino acids. The germline V gene encodes CDR1 SGHDT and CDR2 YYEEEE. Trimming removed 1 base at V and 5 bases at J, with 3 bases between. CDR3 bases: TGTGCCAGCAGCTTGTCGGAGACCCAGTACTTC. Residues: CASSLSETQYF. Supplemented by reference TRBV5-6 and TRBJ2-5, the full variable domain reads DAGVTQSPTHLIKTRGQQVTLRCSPKSGHDTVSWYQQALGQGPQFIFQYYEEEERQRGNFPDRFSGHQFPNYSSELNVNALLLGDSALYLCASSLSETQYFGPGTRLLVL.

V and J are TRBV11-2 and TRBJ2-5; 7 bases match TRBD1. CDR1 SGHAT and CDR2 FQNNGV come from the germline V gene. V was pared by 5 bases and J by 5 bases, with 11 bases of the junction left unmatched. CDR3 length: 15 residues. The CDR3 nucleotides read TGTGCCAGCAGCCCAAGACAGGGTGGATACGAGACCCAGTACTTC. Residues: CASSPRQGGYETQYF.

The chain carries TRBV7-2 and TRBJ2-7; TRBD2 aligns across 14 bases. The CDR3 has 18 amino acids. CDR1 is SGHTA, CDR2 FQGNSA, per germline. J gave up 3 bases and V 3 bases, and 10 bases lay outside the gene matches. Here the CDR3 reads CASSFALTSGRGDYEQYF. The CDR3 DNA reads TGTGCCAGCAGCTTTGCCTTGACTAGCGGGAGGGGGGACTACGAGCAGTACTTC.

V is TRBV7-3 and J is TRBJ2-1; 8 nucleotides align to TRBD1. Looked up from germline, CDR1 is SGHTA and CDR2 is FQGTGA. V was pared by 2 bases and J by 9 bases, with 3 bases of the junction left unmatched. There are 13 residues in the CDR3. CDR3 amino acids: CASSLGQGIEQFF. CDR3 DNA: TGTGCCAGCAGCTTAGGACAGGGTATTGAGCAGTTCTTC.

The genes are TRBV27 and TRBJ2-5; TRBD1 might be the D (6 bases). The DNA end is a closer match to TRBJ2-7, so the J assignment may be wrong. This CDR3 has 13 residues. Germline V gene sequence: CDR1 MNHEY, CDR2 SMNVEV (reference sequence). The CDR3, as DNA: TGTGCCAGCAGTTTGGACAGCTCCTACGAGCAGTACTTC. This sequence encodes CASSLDSSYEQYF.

The V call is TRBV5-1, the J call TRBJ2-2, with no clear D. Germline V gene sequence: CDR1 SGHRS, CDR2 YFSETQ. The CDR3 has 15 amino acids. With 4 bases removed from V and 0 bases from J, the gap between germline ends came to 10 bases. The DNA of the CDR3 is TGCGCCAGCAGCCAAGTGGGCGCGAACACCGGGGAGCTGTTTTTT. Protein product: CASSQVGANTGELFF.